This entry features one T cell receptor (beta chain) sequence. The antigen remains unidentified. Assay: immunoSEQ multiplex PCR; the TCRdb copy retains only in-frame clones and omits some. Here the sample spans 140,000 or so clones, around 90% being singletons. The sample comes from a study of cytomegalovirus exposure and HLA in healthy donors. Whole-study context: The same platform used for the 650 to 850 first-cohort repertoires was also used for the 120 validation repertoires, as a later analysis reported.

Findings and limits, study-wide: The study found most TCR sequences rare, yet found some public TCRs in many donors.

The TCR was taken from a woman under 40 in good health and CMV-seropositive. Sequenced material: PBMCs.

The CDR3 region is CASSYTGTQNSPLHF. CDR3 nucleotide sequence: TGTGCCAGCAGTTACACCGGGACACAAAATTCACCCCTCCACTTT. V usage is TRBV6-5 and J usage is TRBJ1-6; D possibly corresponds to TRBD1 (6 bases). V was clipped by 2 bases and J by 7 bases, with 12 bases between them. The CDR3 sequence is 15 residues long. Germline V gene data show CDR1 as MNHEY and CDR2 as SVGAGI.